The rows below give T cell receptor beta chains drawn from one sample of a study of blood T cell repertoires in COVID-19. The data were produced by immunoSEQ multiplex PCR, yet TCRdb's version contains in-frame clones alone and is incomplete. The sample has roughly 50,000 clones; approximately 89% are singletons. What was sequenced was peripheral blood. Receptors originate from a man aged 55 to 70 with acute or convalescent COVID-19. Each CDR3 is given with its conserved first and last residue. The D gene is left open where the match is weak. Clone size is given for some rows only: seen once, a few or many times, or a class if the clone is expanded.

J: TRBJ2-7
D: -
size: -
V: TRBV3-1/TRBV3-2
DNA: TGTGCCAGCAGCCAAGCGACGACTCTACCCTACGAGCAGTACTTC
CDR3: CASSQATTLPYEQYF

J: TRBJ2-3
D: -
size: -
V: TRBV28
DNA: TGTGCCAGCAGTTACGCGGGGGCCGGGGGCGATACGCAGTATTTT
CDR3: CASSYAGAGGDTQYF

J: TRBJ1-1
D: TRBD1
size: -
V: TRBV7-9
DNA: TGTGCCAGCGGTTTCAGGGGGCCCGGCACTGAAGCTTTCTTT
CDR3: CASGFRGPGTEAFF

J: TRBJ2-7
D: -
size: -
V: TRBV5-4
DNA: TGTGCCAGCAGCTTCCCCCACAACGAGCAGTACTTC
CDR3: CASSFPHNEQYF

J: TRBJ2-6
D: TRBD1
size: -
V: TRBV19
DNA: TGTGCCAGTAGTATTGGGGACAGGGGAGCTGGGGCCAACGTCCTGACTTTC
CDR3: CASSIGDRGAGANVLTF

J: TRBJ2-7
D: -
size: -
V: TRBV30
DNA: TGTGCCTGGAGTGTCGAACTAGTGGGCAAGCAGTACTTC
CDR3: CAWSVELVGKQYF

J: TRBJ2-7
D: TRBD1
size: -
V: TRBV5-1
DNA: TGCGCCAGCAGTAGGGACAGCGTATACGAGCAGTACTTC
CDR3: CASSRDSVYEQYF

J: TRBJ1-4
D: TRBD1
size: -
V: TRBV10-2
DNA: TGCGCCAGCAGAACACAGGGGGCCGGTGAAAAACTGTTTTTT
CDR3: CASRTQGAGEKLFF

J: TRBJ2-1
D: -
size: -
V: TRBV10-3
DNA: TGTGCCATCACCCCTTCCCTACGCGGAGCTACCTACAATGAGCAGTTCTTC
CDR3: CAITPSLRGATYNEQFF

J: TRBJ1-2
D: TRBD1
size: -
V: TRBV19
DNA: TGTGCCAGTAGGCTGGACAGGGGGCAGTGGAATGGCTACACCTTC
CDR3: CASRLDRGQWNGYTF

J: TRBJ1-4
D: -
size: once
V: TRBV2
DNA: TGTGCCAGCAGTGGCTCAGGGATGACCACAACTAATGAAAAACTGTTTTTT
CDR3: CASSGSGMTTTNEKLFF

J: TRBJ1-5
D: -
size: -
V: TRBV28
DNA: TGTGCCCGCAGTCGTTCGGGGGGGGGATGGCCCCAGCATTTT
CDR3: CARSRSGGGWPQHF

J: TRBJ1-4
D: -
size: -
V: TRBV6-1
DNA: TGTGCCAGCAGTGAAGTGTCGGGGTCGGGAGAAAAACTGTTTTTT
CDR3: CASSEVSGSGEKLFF

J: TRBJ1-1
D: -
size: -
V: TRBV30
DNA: TGTGCCTGGAGTGTCTCCGGGTACACTGAAGCTTTCTTT
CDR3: CAWSVSGYTEAFF

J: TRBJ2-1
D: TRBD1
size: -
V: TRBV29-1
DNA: TGCAGCGTAGTGGGACAGAACTCCTACAATGAGCAGTTCTTC
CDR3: CSVVGQNSYNEQFF

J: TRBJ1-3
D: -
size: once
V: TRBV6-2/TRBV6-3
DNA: TGTGCCAGCAGTCCCTCAGCTGGAAACACCATATATTTT
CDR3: CASSPSAGNTIYF

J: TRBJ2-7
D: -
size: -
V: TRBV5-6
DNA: TGTGCCAGCAGCTTGTCACTTTCCGTCTACGAGCAGTACTTC
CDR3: CASSLSLSVYEQYF

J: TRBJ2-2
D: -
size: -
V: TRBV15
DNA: TGTGCCACCAGCAGAGATCGAGTAGAATCGGGCACCGGGGAGCTGTTTTTT
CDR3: CATSRDRVESGTGELFF

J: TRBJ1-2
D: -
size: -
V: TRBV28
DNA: TGTGCCAGCAGTTTGTATTCCAGCGGCTATGGCTACACCTTC
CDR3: CASSLYSSGYGYTF

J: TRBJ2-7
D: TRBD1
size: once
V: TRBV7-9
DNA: TGTGCCAGCAGCTCGAACCGGGACAGGCTATCCTACGAGCAGTACTTC
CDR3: CASSSNRDRLSYEQYF

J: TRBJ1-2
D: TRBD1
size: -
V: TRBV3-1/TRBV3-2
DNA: TGTGCCAGCAGCCCTGGGACGGACAGGGGGGGTCCTAGCTATGGCTACACCTTC
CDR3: CASSPGTDRGGPSYGYTF

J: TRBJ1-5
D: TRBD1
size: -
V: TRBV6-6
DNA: TGTGCCAGCAGTATTACTCAGGGGGCGGTTAGTCAGCCCCAGCATTTT
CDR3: CASSITQGAVSQPQHF

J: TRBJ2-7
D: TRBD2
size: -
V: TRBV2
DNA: TGTGCCGGGGGGGGGACGTTCTCCTACGAGCAGTACTTC
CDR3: CAGGGTFSYEQYF

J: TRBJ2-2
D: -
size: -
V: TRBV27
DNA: TGTGCCAGCAGTACGGACAGACACACCGGGGAGCTGTTTTTT
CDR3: CASSTDRHTGELFF

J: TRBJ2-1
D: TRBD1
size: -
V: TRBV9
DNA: TGTGCCAGCAGCGTAGTACAGGGGGCGAATGAGCAGTTCTTC
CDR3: CASSVVQGANEQFF

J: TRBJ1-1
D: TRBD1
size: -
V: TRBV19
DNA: TGTGCCAGTAGTGTGAGGGGACAGGGGGCATCCGAAGCTTTCTTT
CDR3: CASSVRGQGASEAFF

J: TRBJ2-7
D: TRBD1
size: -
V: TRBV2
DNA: TGTGCCAGCAGCCGGGACAGGGGGGCCTACGAGCAGTACTTC
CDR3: CASSRDRGAYEQYF

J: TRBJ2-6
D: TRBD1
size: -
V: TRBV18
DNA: TGTGCCAGCTCTCCAGGACAGGGGGCCCACAACGTCCTGACTTTC
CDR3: CASSPGQGAHNVLTF

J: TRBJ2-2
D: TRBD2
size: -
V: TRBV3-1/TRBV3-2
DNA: TGTGCCAGCAGCCGCAGACTAGCGGGAGACACCGGGGAGCTGTTTTTT
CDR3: CASSRRLAGDTGELFF

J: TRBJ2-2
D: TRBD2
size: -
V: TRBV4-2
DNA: TGTGCCAGCAGCCCCCCCGGGGGGACGTTACGAACCGGGGAGCTGTTTTTT
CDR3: CASSPPGGTLRTGELFF

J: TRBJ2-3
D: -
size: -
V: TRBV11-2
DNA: TGTGCCAGCAGCTTAGCCAGCGGAGTTTTAGATACGCAGTATTTT
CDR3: CASSLASGVLDTQYF

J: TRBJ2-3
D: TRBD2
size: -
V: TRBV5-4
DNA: TGTGCCAGCAGCTGGGGACTAGCGGGAAGCACAGATACGCAGTATTTT
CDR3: CASSWGLAGSTDTQYF

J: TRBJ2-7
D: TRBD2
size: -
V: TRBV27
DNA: TGTGCCAGCAGTTTAGTGTCTAGCGGGAGCTACGAGCAGTACTTC
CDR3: CASSLVSSGSYEQYF

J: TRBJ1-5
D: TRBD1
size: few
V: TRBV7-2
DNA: TGTGCCAGCAGCTTAGCCACAGGGGGCCTTCAGCCCCAGCATTTT
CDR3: CASSLATGGLQPQHF

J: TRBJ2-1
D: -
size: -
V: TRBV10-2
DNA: TGCGCCAGCAGTGAGAGGCGTCCAACCGGAGGCGGTGAGCAGTTCTTC
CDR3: CASSERRPTGGGEQFF